This TCR beta chain was retrieved from a study of blood T cell repertoires in COVID-19. Study information: COVID-19 samples collected from the United States, Italy and Spain covered acute and convalescent phases. PBMCs, B-cell-depleted T cells, or T cells were the source of the cDNA or gDNA that made up the material.

The CDR3 is 15 residues long. Losses at the gene ends were 3 bases for V and 5 bases for J; bases not matched to a gene: 6. The germline CDR1 and CDR2 sequences are LGHNA and YSLEER. Authors' analysis steps: The assay estimated nucleated cells by amplifying reference gene primers. The method was immunoSEQ multiplex PCR; TCRdb's version includes in-frame clones alone and lacks a portion of them. The V and J calls and the clone size are those of that table, but D and trimming were determined from the DNA. This table holds some 100,000 clones, around 81% found once. The sample consisted of peripheral blood. The clonotype was recovered from a human donor in a cohort sampled during active or convalescent COVID-19. This sequence joins TRBV4-3 and TRBJ1-3, with TRBD1 identical over 8 bases. The CDR3 coding sequence is TGCGCCAGCAGCCAGGACAGGGACCCCAGAAACACCATATATTTT. Translated: CASSQDRDPRNTIYF.